This record looks at one TCR beta chain sequence and its context. This sample is drawn from a study of blood T cell repertoires in COVID-19. Study background: Sites in the United States, Italy and Spain provided acute and convalescent COVID-19 samples. PBMCs, B-cell-depleted T cells, or T cells provided the cDNA or gDNA that made up the material.

In the study's own analysis: It was from reference gene primer amplification that nucleated cell counts were estimated. Measured with immunoSEQ multiplex PCR; TCRdb has only the in-frame clones, and not every one. For V, J and clone size, that table is used; D and trimming come from the DNA. Of about 340,000 clones in the sample, about 90% were seen once. Germline V gives CDR1 SGHNT, CDR2 YENEEA. The CDR3 runs to 14 residues. V was pared by 5 bases and J by 0 bases, with 9 bases between. This sequence was found in a woman younger than 35 who had recovered from COVID-19. Material for sequencing was peripheral blood. The rearrangement uses TRBV11-3 and TRBJ2-3; maybe TRBD2 (5 bases). The CDR3: CASSVASSTDTQYF. In DNA form, the CDR3 reads TGTGCCAGCAGCGTAGCGTCTAGCACAGATACGCAGTATTTT.